These 2 T cell receptor beta chains share one sample of origin, sequenced in a study of OX40 agonist ivuxolimab in advanced cancers. The repertoire was sequenced with immunoSEQ multiplex PCR; TCRdb's copy has only in-frame clones and lacks some. The repertoire holds over 75,000 clones, with under 95% as singletons. The sequencing here drew on CD4+ or CD8+ T cells sorted from blood, taken in a trial of the OX40 agonist ivuxolimab. All receptors derive from an adult with an advanced solid tumor such as melanoma, head and neck, liver or kidney cancer.

The gene calls are TRBV7-8 and TRBJ2-5; tentative D call: TRBD2 (6 bases). This CDR3 spans 14 amino acids. Germline V gene lookup returns CDR1 SGHVS and CDR2 FQNEAQ. The ends were cut back, 1 base at V and 5 bases at J, with 11 bases in the middle. In nucleotides, the CDR3 is TGTGCCAGCAGCTTAGAGCGGGTCTCTGAGACCCAGTACTTC. Protein sequence: CASSLERVSETQYF.

This clone was seen a few times. The V call is TRBV2, the J call TRBJ1-5; possible D gene TRBD1, 5 bases. V lost 3 bases and J 2 bases, leaving 8 bases between the germline ends. This CDR3 is built from 14 residues. Looked up from germline, CDR1 is SNHLY and CDR2 is FYNNEI. DNA for the CDR3: TGTGCCAGCAGTGATGGCAGGGGCAATCAGCCCCAGCATTTT. It is translated as CASSDGRGNQPQHF.